The rows below give T cell receptor beta chains drawn from one sample of a study of T-cell memory formation after mild COVID-19. TCRdb redid the calling of the 5' RACE reads with MiXCR, one entry per CDR3 protein. This sample has around 340,000 distinct CDR3 sequences; around 21% occur once, and the top ten carry about 12%. Specimen: PBMCs or a T cell subset sorted from them (not recorded which). The receptors here all came from an adult woman who had mild COVID-19 (a few samples of this study predate the infection). Cell type and time point are not known. Each CDR3 is given with its conserved first and last residue. The D gene is left open where the match is weak. Expanded clones get a size class; other rows say once, few or many, or leave the size out.

J,size,D,V,CDR3,DNA
TRBJ2-1,.,TRBD2,TRBV18,CASSPQREFNEQFF,TGTGCCAGCTCACCACAGCGGGAATTCAATGAGCAGTTCTTC
TRBJ2-3,.,.,TRBV4-1,CASSQSQSGASTDTQYF,TGCGCCAGCAGCCAAAGCCAATCGGGGGCTAGCACAGATACGCAGTATTTT
TRBJ1-5,.,.,TRBV4-2,CASSQEREGQPQHF,TGTGCCAGCAGCCAAGAAAGAGAGGGACAGCCCCAGCATTTT
TRBJ2-3,few,TRBD1,TRBV7-9,CASSSIGQGSDTQYF,TGTGCCAGCAGCTCCATAGGACAGGGCTCAGATACGCAGTATTTT
TRBJ1-2,.,TRBD1,TRBV5-5,CASSNDRGGYGYTF,TGTGCCAGCAGCAACGACAGGGGAGGCTATGGCTACACCTTC
TRBJ1-1,.,TRBD1,TRBV30,CAWSPSGTGGAFAEAFF,TGTGCCTGGAGTCCCTCCGGGACAGGGGGCGCTTTCGCTGAAGCTTTCTTT
TRBJ2-1,.,.,TRBV5-1,CASSLGTLSGDEQFF,TGCGCCAGCAGCTTGGGGACACTATCAGGCGATGAGCAGTTCTTC
TRBJ1-1,.,.,TRBV7-9,CASSLGTPAEAFF,TGTGCCAGCAGCTTAGGAACCCCGGCGGAAGCTTTCTTT
TRBJ2-5,few,.,TRBV29-1,CSAASETQETQYF,TGCAGCGCCGCCTCAGAGACCCAAGAGACCCAGTACTTC
TRBJ2-3,few,.,TRBV5-1,CASSLAARNTDTQYF,TGCGCCAGCAGCTTGGCCGCCAGGAACACAGATACGCAGTATTTT
TRBJ1-2,few,.,TRBV14,CASSPYAGGTRGYTF,TGTGCCAGCAGCCCCTACGCGGGAGGGACTAGAGGCTACACCTTC
TRBJ1-5,few,.,TRBV29-1,CSVSHPGSAQHF,TGCAGCGTTTCACACCCTGGCTCGGCCCAGCATTTT
TRBJ2-3,.,TRBD2,TRBV7-3,CASSLGGAATDTQYF,TGTGCCAGCAGCCTCGGGGGGGCCGCGACAGATACGCAGTATTTT
TRBJ2-3,few,.,TRBV29-1,CSVVLDTDTQYF,TGCAGCGTTGTCTTGGATACAGATACGCAGTATTTT
TRBJ2-2,many,.,TRBV5-1,CASSGPGNTGELFF,TGCGCCAGCAGCGGACCGGGCAACACCGGGGAGCTGTTTTTT
TRBJ1-4,.,TRBD1,TRBV5-4,CASSFGQGAREKLFF,TGTGCCAGCAGCTTTGGACAGGGGGCGAGGGAAAAACTGTTTTTT
TRBJ1-1,.,TRBD1,TRBV5-1,CASSTGQTNTEAFF,TGCGCCAGCAGCACGGGACAGACGAACACTGAAGCTTTCTTT
TRBJ2-3,.,.,TRBV7-2,CASSLVHTAADTQYF,TGTGCCAGCAGCTTAGTCCATACAGCAGCCGATACGCAGTATTTT
TRBJ2-3,.,.,TRBV2,CASSQTGRTDTQYF,TGTGCCAGCAGCCAAACGGGGAGGACAGATACGCAGTATTTT
TRBJ2-5,.,.,TRBV5-6,CASSLAGFGRETQYF,TGTGCCAGCAGCTTGGCAGGGTTCGGACGAGAGACCCAGTACTTC
TRBJ1-6,few,.,TRBV5-1,CASSPDFGGAGSPLHF,TGCGCCAGCAGCCCGGACTTTGGGGGGGCAGGTTCACCCCTCCACTTT
TRBJ2-3,.,.,TRBV24-1,CATSGQQSTDTQYF,TGTGCCACCAGTGGCCAGCAGAGCACAGATACGCAGTATTTT
TRBJ2-1,.,.,TRBV4-3,CASSQDETYLMGEQFF,TGCGCCAGCAGCCAAGACGAGACTTACTTAATGGGTGAGCAGTTCTTC
TRBJ2-3,many,TRBD2,TRBV12-3/TRBV12-4,CASSLVAGGSTDTQYF,TGTGCCAGCAGTTTGGTGGCGGGAGGTTCCACAGATACGCAGTATTTT
TRBJ2-7,.,TRBD2,TRBV7-6,CASSLGTSDYEQYF,TGTGCCAGCAGCTTAGGGACTAGCGATTACGAGCAGTACTTC
TRBJ2-2,few,TRBD2,TRBV5-1,CASMTSGTGELFF,TGCGCCAGCATGACTAGCGGGACCGGGGAGCTGTTTTTT
TRBJ2-3,few,.,TRBV5-4,CASSLGLGRTDTQYF,TGTGCCAGCAGCTTGGGACTAGGGCGCACAGATACGCAGTATTTT
TRBJ2-1,.,TRBD1,TRBV3-1,CASSPSTGEVQFF,TGTGCCAGCAGCCCATCGACAGGGGAAGTGCAGTTCTTC
TRBJ2-7,once,.,TRBV12-3/TRBV12-4,CASSTGGSRYEQYF,TGTGCCAGCAGCACTGGAGGGTCTAGGTACGAGCAGTACTTC
TRBJ1-5,.,TRBD1,TRBV12-3/TRBV12-4,CASSFGGTGGNQPQHF,TGTGCCAGCAGTTTTGGCGGGACAGGGGGCAATCAGCCCCAGCATTTT